Shown below are 27 T cell receptor beta chains from a single sample sequenced in a study of molecular identifiers for immune sequencing clone quantification. TCRdb passed the PCR reads through MiXCR, listing each CDR3 protein once. The sample consists of around 480,000 distinct CDR3 sequences, about a fifth of them appearing once. Specimen: naive CD8+ T cells from blood, with Jurkat cell RNA spiked in. As for subset: FACS-sorted CD8+CD4-CCR7+CD45RA+ naive T cells. The receptors come from a human donor in good health. Some libraries in this study had Jurkat cell RNA spiked in.

This clonotype was seen repeatedly, ten times or more. The chain is built from TRBV6-2 or TRBV6-3 and TRBJ2-3, with no clear D. CDR1 is MNHEY and CDR2 is SVGEGT in the germline V gene. The V end was cut by 8 bases, the J end by 5 bases, with 17 bases between. There are 14 residues in the CDR3. The CDR3 protein is CASRNPTGLDTQYF. The CDR3 nucleotides are TGTGCCAGCCGAAATCCTACTGGCTTAGATACGCAGTATTTT.

The rearrangement joins TRBV5-6 to TRBJ2-4; D unresolved. Germline V gives CDR1 SGHDT, CDR2 YYEEEE. The CDR3 length is 15 residues. The V and J ends lost 0 bases and 6 bases respectively, with 13 bases between them. DNA of the CDR3: TGTGCCAGCAGCTTGGTCCAGAACTCGGGAAACATTCAGTACTTC. Its translation: CASSLVQNSGNIQYF. Based on the CDR3 plus reference TRBV5-6 and TRBJ2-4, the full variable domain is DAGVTQSPTHLIKTRGQQVTLRCSPKSGHDTVSWYQQALGQGPQFIFQYYEEEERQRGNFPDRFSGHQFPNYSSELNVNALLLGDSALYLCASSLVQNSGNIQYFGAGTRLSVL.

This clonotype was picked up a small number of times. The chain links TRBV27 to TRBJ1-1, with a weak D call TRBD1 (6 bases). The V gene's germline CDR1 is MNHEY and CDR2 SMNVEV (reference sequence). Between the trimmed V and J ends, which lost 4 bases and 3 bases, there was a span of 21 bases. CDR3 size: 17 residues. CDR3 nucleotide sequence: TGTGCCAGCAGTTCCATGAGCCCAACAGGGTGGGACACTGAAGCTTTCTTT. Translated: CASSSMSPTGWDTEAFF.

This clonotype was counted many times. The genes are TRBV27 and TRBJ1-1, with a weak D call TRBD1 (6 bases). Germline V CDR1 and CDR2: MNHEY, SMNVEV (reference sequence). This CDR3 has 13 residues. V was cut by 6 bases and J by 4 bases, with 12 bases left in between. CDR3 sequence: CASRGGATTEAFF. The CDR3 DNA reads as TGTGCCAGCAGGGGGGGGGCGACCACTGAAGCTTTCTTT.

This clonotype was seen only a few times. The V and J genes are TRBV11-3 and TRBJ2-1; 8 nucleotides align to TRBD1. CDR3 size: 15 residues. CDR1 SGHNT and CDR2 YENEEA come from the germline V gene. J was trimmed by 3 bases and V by 8 bases; bases with no gene match: 9. The CDR3 reads CASSSTGGGYNEQFF. The CDR3 bases are TGTGCCAGCTCTTCCACAGGGGGTGGCTACAATGAGCAGTTCTTC.

In its sample, this clonotype was seen many times. The CDR3 loop reads CASSTGQGGGSTEAFF. For the CDR3, the DNA is TGTGCCAGCAGTACAGGACAGGGGGGTGGAAGCACTGAAGCTTTCTTT. The chain is built from TRBV27 and TRBJ1-1; 10 bases are a match to TRBD1. From germline, CDR1 is MNHEY and CDR2 SMNVEV (reference sequence). Losses at the gene ends were 5 bases for V and 4 bases for J; bases not matched to a gene: 10. The CDR3 extends over 16 amino acids.

The chain recombines TRBV6-5 with TRBJ1-6, with unresolved D. Per the germline V gene, CDR1 is MNHEY and CDR2 is SVGAGI. Trimming pared 0 bases from V and 6 bases from J, leaving 9 bases between. The CDR3 loop spans 15 amino acids. CDR3 region: CASSYSEAVNSPLHF. The CDR3 DNA follows: TGTGCCAGCAGTTACTCGGAAGCAGTTAATTCACCCCTCCACTTT.

This clonotype was seen a handful of times. This chain joins TRBV27 and TRBJ2-3; 7 bases agree with TRBD2. With V trimmed by 2 bases and J by 8 bases, 10 bases remained unmatched. The CDR3 loop spans 15 amino acids. Germline CDR1 is MNHEY and CDR2 is SMNVEV (reference sequence). This CDR3 reads CASSLLAAREGTQYF. In DNA form, the CDR3 reads TGTGCCAGCAGTTTACTAGCGGCTCGAGAAGGTACGCAGTATTTT.

This clonotype was observed at least ten times. This chain links TRBV9 with TRBJ2-2; 7 nucleotides line up with TRBD1. J gave up 0 bases and V 0 bases, and 5 bases lay outside the gene matches. This CDR3 spans 17 amino acids. Germline V CDR1 and CDR2: SGDLS, YYNGEE. CDR3: CASSVAGQGANTGELFF. As DNA, the CDR3 is TGTGCCAGCAGCGTAGCTGGGCAGGGGGCGAACACCGGGGAGCTGTTTTTT.

This clonotype was observed at least ten times. The gene calls are TRBV4-3 and TRBJ2-5; D is possibly TRBD2 (5 bases). CDR1 is LGHNA, CDR2 YSLEER, per germline. CDR3 size: 14 residues. V was trimmed by 0 bases and J by 5 bases, leaving 10 bases between them. CDR3 protein: CASSQDSRGETQYF. CDR3 DNA: TGCGCCAGCAGCCAAGACTCACGCGGGGAGACCCAGTACTTC.

This clonotype was detected many times. This chain links TRBV25-1 with TRBJ2-7; TRBD2 is a possible D gene (5 bases). This CDR3 region has 14 residues. Germline V lookup: CDR1 MGHDK, CDR2 SYGVNS. V was pared by 1 base and J by 4 bases, with 11 bases between. DNA for the CDR3: TGTGCCAGCAGTGAATCCGGGGTCCGATACGAGCAGTACTTC. Protein sequence: CASSESGVRYEQYF.

The chain uses TRBV5-1 and TRBJ2-7; 11 bases match TRBD1. Trimming removed 4 bases from V and 2 bases from J; junction bases left unmatched: 5. CDR1 and CDR2 (germline): SGHRS, YFSETQ. The CDR3 spans 15 residues. The CDR3 region is CASSGDRGDPYEQYF. The CDR3 coding sequence is TGCGCCAGCAGCGGGGACAGGGGGGATCCCTACGAGCAGTACTTC.

Remarks on this clonotype: A junction boundary mismatches the germline segment, possibly from a read error. The rearrangement joins TRBV3-1 to TRBJ2-3, with 15 bases fitting TRBD2. CDR1 is LGHDT and CDR2 is YNNKEL in the germline V gene (reference sequence). The CDR3 loop spans 19 amino acids. The CDR3 sequence: CASSQVGLAGGIETDTRYF. CDR3 DNA sequence: TGTGCCAGCAGCCAAGTGGGACTAGCGGGAGGTATTGAAACAGATACGCGGTATTTT.

On this clonotype: One end of the junction varies from germline; a read error may be responsible. The V call is TRBV7-9, the J call TRBJ2-5; 9 positions agree with TRBD2. Germline V lookup: CDR1 SEHNR, CDR2 FQNEAQ (reference sequence). This CDR3 region has 15 residues. Here the CDR3 DNA reads TGTGCCAGCGGCTTAGCGGGAGTTGCGGAAGAGACCCAGTACTTC. This codes for CASGLAGVAEETQYF. The full variable domain, with the rest looked up from reference TRBV7-9 and TRBJ2-5, is DTGVSQNPRHKITKRGQNVTFRCDPISEHNRLYWYRQTLGQGPEFLTYFQNEAQLEKSRLLSDRFSAERPKGSFSTLEIQRTEQGDSAMYLCASGLAGVAEETQYFGPGTRLLVL.

This clonotype has only one observation. V gene TRBV4-3 combines with J gene TRBJ2-7; D call uncertain. CDR3 size: 15 residues. Germline V gene lookup returns CDR1 LGHNA and CDR2 YSLEER. V lost 0 bases, J lost 2 bases, and 11 bases lay in between. The CDR3 region is CASSQDSQSPYEQYF. The CDR3 DNA reads TGCGCCAGCAGCCAAGATAGCCAGAGTCCCTACGAGCAGTACTTC.

There are a few counts of this clonotype. The genes are TRBV20-1 and TRBJ2-3; D is ambiguous. There are 15 residues in the CDR3. Germline lookup yields CDR1 DFQATT and CDR2 SNEGSKA (reference sequence). The CDR3 is CAAKRGVTRTDTQYF. The CDR3 bases are TGCGCCGCTAAACGTGGCGTCACCCGTACAGATACGCAGTATTTT.

This clonotype has ten or more counts. The rearrangement links TRBV5-6 to TRBJ2-7, with D hard to call. The CDR3 consists of 13 residues. Trimming cost V 2 bases and J 1 base, with 7 bases left between them. The germline V gene has CDR1 SGHDT and CDR2 YYEEEE. CDR3 in DNA: TGTGCCAGCAGCTTTGGGGTTTCCTACGAGCAGTACTTC. Translating gives CASSFGVSYEQYF.

This clonotype was recorded at least ten times. The chain employs TRBV12-3 or TRBV12-4 and TRBJ1-6, with 7 bases aligning to TRBD1. Germline trimming cut 3 bases from V and 6 bases from J; bases unmatched to any gene: 2. This CDR3 comprises 14 residues. The CDR3 coding sequence is TGTGCCAGCAGTTTTGGGACAGCTAATTCACCCCTCCACTTT. Translated: CASSFGTANSPLHF.

This clonotype has ten or more counts. The chain couples TRBV2 to TRBJ2-5; 7 nucleotides match TRBD2. Germline loops: CDR1 SNHLY, CDR2 FYNNEI. The CDR3 loop spans 14 amino acids. Germline trimming cut 3 bases from V and 0 bases from J; bases unmatched to any gene: 1. As DNA, the CDR3 is TGTGCCAGCAGTGACGGGGGGTACCAAGAGACCCAGTACTTC. It specifies CASSDGGYQETQYF.

This clonotype has at least ten counts. As DNA, the CDR3 is TGTGCCAGCAGCTTGGGGCACATCCAGTTCTACGAGCAGTACTTC. Residues: CASSLGHIQFYEQYF. The rearrangement links TRBV5-5 to TRBJ2-7; no reliable D call. Germline V gene lookup returns CDR1 SGHKS and CDR2 YYEKEE (reference sequence). The CDR3 sequence is 15 residues long. The ends were cut back, 0 bases at V and 3 bases at J, with 13 bases in the middle.

The table lists this clonotype with many counts. The chain employs TRBV11-3 and TRBJ2-3; the D gene is possibly TRBD1 (5 bases). Germline V lookup: CDR1 SGHNT, CDR2 YENEEA. Trimming removed 1 base from V and 4 bases from J, with 9 bases in between. CDR3 size: 14 residues. CDR3 nucleotides: TGTGCCAGCAGCTTAGGGGGCAATCCAGATACGCAGTATTTT. This encodes CASSLGGNPDTQYF.

In its sample, this clonotype was seen many times. The chain recombines TRBV29-1 with TRBJ2-1; D is unresolved. Trimming took 3 bases from V and 4 from J, leaving 13 bases between them. CDR1 is SQVTM and CDR2 is ANQGSEA in the germline V gene. This CDR3 has 14 amino acids. The CDR3 loop reads CSVEWPLSYNEQFF. CDR3 sequence (DNA): TGCAGCGTTGAGTGGCCTCTGAGTTACAATGAGCAGTTCTTC.

Concerning this clonotype: A read error may be the cause here, since a much bigger clone is one base away. The gene calls are TRBV7-2 and TRBJ1-1; 7 bases match TRBD1. Per germline, CDR1 SGHTA and CDR2 FQGNSA. This CDR3 region has 14 residues. CDR3 nucleotide sequence: TGTGTCAGCAGCTTGGACAGGTCAGGGTTCGAAGCTTTCTTT. It codes for CVSSLDRSGFEAFF.

This clonotype was recorded many times. The rearrangement joins TRBV14 to TRBJ2-7; D assignment may be TRBD1 or TRBD2 (5 bases each). From germline, CDR1 is SGHDN and CDR2 FVKESK. The ends were cut back, 2 bases at V and 4 bases at J, with 12 bases in the middle. This CDR3 has 14 residues. For the CDR3, the DNA is TGTGCCAGCAGCCAAATCGGGGCCTCTTACGAGCAGTACTTC. Amino acid sequence: CASSQIGASYEQYF.

The J gene is TRBJ2-7, the V gene TRBV7-2; D unresolved. Germline CDR1 SGHTA, CDR2 FQGNSA. The CDR3 totals 14 residues. Trimming left V 1 base short and J 4 bases short, with 11 bases between. The CDR3 sequence: CASSLVEWQYEQYF. Written as DNA, the CDR3 is TGTGCCAGCAGCTTAGTGGAGTGGCAATACGAGCAGTACTTC.

Only a few counts were recorded for this clonotype. V is TRBV6-1 and J is TRBJ1-3; D not certain. The CDR3 sequence is 15 residues long. V lost 1 base, J lost 0 bases, and 7 bases lay in between. In germline, CDR1 is MNHNS, CDR2 SASEGT. The CDR3 bases are TGTGCCAGCAGTGAAGGGAGGACCTCTGGAAACACCATATATTTT. This codes for CASSEGRTSGNTIYF.

This clonotype was seen only a few times. This rearrangement joins TRBV5-1 to TRBJ2-7, with D unresolved. The germline V gene encodes CDR1 SGHRS and CDR2 YFSETQ. This CDR3 contains 15 residues. The V end was cut by 0 bases, the J end by 0 bases, with 10 bases between. CDR3 in DNA: TGCGCCAGCAGCTTGGAAGCCCGACCCTCCTACGAGCAGTACTTC. This gives the protein CASSLEARPSYEQYF.